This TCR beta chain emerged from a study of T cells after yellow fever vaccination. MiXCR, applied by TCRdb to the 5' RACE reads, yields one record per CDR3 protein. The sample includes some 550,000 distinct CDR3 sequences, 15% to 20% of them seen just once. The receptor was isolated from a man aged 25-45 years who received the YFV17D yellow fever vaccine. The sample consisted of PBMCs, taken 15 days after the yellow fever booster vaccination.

The CDR3: CASSAQGDPSYEQYF. The DNA of the CDR3 is TGCGCCAGCAGCGCCCAGGGGGACCCCTCTTACGAGCAGTACTTC. The rearrangement joins TRBV5-1 to TRBJ2-7; 7 bases map to TRBD1. This CDR3 has 15 amino acids. Germline values: CDR1 SGHRS, CDR2 YFSETQ. V shed 4 bases and J 4 bases; nucleotides not matched to a gene: 11.